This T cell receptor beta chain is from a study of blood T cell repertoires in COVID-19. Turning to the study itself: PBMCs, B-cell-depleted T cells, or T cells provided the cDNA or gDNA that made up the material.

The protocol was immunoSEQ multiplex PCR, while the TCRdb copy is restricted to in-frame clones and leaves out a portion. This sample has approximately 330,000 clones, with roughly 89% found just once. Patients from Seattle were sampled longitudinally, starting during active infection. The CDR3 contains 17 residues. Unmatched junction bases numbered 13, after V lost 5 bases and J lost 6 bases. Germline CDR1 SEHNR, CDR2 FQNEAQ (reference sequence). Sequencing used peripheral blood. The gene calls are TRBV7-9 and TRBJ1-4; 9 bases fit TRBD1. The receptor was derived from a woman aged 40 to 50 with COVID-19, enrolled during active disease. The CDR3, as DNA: TGTGCCAGCAGCCGTGTCCCGGGACAGGGAAGGGATGAAAAACTGTTTTTT. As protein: CASSRVPGQGRDEKLFF.